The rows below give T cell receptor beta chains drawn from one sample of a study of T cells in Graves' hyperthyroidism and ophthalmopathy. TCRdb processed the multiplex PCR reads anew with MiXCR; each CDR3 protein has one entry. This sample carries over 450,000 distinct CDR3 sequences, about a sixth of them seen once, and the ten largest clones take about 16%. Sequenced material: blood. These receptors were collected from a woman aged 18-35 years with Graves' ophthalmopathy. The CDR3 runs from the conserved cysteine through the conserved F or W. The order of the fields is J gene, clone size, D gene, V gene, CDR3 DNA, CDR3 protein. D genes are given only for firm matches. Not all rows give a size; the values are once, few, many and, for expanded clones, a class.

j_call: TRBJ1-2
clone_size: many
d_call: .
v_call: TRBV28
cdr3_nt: TGTGCCAGCAGTCGCCCCCAGGCGACACCTCCGTTTGGCTATGGCTACACCTTC
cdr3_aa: CASSRPQATPPFGYGYTF

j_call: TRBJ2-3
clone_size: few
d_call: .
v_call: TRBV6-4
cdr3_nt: TGTGCCAGCAGTGCGGGACTCGGGCTGGGTACGCAGTATTTT
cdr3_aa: CASSAGLGLGTQYF

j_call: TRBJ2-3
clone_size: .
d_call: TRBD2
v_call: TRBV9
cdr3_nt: TGTGCCAGCAGCGGTAGGCCGGGGGGAATCACAGATACGCAGTATTTT
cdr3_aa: CASSGRPGGITDTQYF

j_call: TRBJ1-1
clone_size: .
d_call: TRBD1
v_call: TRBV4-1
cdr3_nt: TGCGCCAGCAGCCAAGACCTACGGGACAGGCCGAACACTGAAGCTTTCTTT
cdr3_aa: CASSQDLRDRPNTEAFF

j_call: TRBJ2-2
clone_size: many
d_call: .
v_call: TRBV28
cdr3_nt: TGTGCCAGCAGTTCAGGACAGGGAGTCAGCGGGAACTACGGGGAGCTGTTTTTT
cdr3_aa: CASSSGQGVSGNYGELFF

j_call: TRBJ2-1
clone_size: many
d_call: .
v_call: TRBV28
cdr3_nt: TGTGCCAGCAGTTTAAGCGGGTCCTCCAATGAGCAGTTCTTC
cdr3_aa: CASSLSGSSNEQFF

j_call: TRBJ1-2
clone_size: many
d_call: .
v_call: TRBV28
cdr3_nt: TGTGCCAGCAGTTCCGTACTCTATGGCTACACCTTC
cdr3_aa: CASSSVLYGYTF

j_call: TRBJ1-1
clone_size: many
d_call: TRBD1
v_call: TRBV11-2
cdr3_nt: TGTGCCAGCAGCTCGGACAGGACGAACACTGAAGCTTTCTTT
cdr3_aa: CASSSDRTNTEAFF

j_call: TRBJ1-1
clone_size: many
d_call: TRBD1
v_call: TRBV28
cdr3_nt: TGTGCCAGCAGTCCTGGGACAGGGGGCAAGGTAGCTTTCTTT
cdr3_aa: CASSPGTGGKVAFF

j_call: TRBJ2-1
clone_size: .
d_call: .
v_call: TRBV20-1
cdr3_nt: TGCAGTGCTAGAGGTCCTAGGGGCCTCAATGAGCAGTTCTTC
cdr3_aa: CSARGPRGLNEQFF

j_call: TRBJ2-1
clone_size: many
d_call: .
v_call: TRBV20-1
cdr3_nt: TGCAGTGACACCGCAGGGGGGTCCTACAATGAGCAGTTCTTC
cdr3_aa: CSDTAGGSYNEQFF

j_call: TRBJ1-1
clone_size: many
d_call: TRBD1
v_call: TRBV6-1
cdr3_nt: TGTGCCAGCAGTTCTTCACAGGGGGTTTGGACTGAAGCTTTCTTT
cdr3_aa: CASSSSQGVWTEAFF

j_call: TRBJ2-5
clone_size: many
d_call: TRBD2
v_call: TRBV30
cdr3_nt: TGTGCCTGGGGGTTAGCGGGAGGAGAGACCCAGTACTTC
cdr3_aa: CAWGLAGGETQYF

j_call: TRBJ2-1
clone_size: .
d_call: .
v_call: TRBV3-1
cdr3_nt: TGTGCCAGCAGCCAAGTCAGTAGCGGCAATGAGCAGTTCTTC
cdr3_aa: CASSQVSSGNEQFF

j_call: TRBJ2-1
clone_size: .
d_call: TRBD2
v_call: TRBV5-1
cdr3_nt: TGCGCCAGCAGGGGCGCCGTCCGGGGGGTCGTCGAGCAGTTCTTC
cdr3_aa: CASRGAVRGVVEQFF

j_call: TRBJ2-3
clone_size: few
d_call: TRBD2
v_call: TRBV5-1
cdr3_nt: TGCGCCAGCAGCTCTGGACTAGCGGGACCAGATACGCAGTATTTT
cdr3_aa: CASSSGLAGPDTQYF

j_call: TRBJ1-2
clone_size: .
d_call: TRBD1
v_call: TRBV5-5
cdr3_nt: TGTGCCAGCAGCTTGCGGATGACAGGGGGCGCTGGGTATGGCTACACCTTC
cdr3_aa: CASSLRMTGGAGYGYTF

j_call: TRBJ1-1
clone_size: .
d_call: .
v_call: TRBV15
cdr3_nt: TGTGCCACCAGCAGGAACAGAGCAGAGAACACTGAAGCTTTCTTT
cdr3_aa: CATSRNRAENTEAFF

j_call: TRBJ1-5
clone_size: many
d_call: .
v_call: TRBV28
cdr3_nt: TGTGCCAGCAGTTTAAGTTCCCCGTGGTATAGCAATCAGCCCCAGCATTTT
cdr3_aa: CASSLSSPWYSNQPQHF

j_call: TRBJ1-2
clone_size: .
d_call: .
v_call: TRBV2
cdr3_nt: TGTGCCACCCCGGGCGGCTGTGGCTACACCTTC
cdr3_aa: CATPGGCGYTF

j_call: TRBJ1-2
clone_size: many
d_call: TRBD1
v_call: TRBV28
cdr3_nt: TGTGCCAGCAGTTTGGTGGGCAGGGGGTTTAACTATGGCTACACCTTC
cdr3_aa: CASSLVGRGFNYGYTF

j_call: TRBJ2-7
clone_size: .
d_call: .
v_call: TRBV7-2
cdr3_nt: TGTGCCAGCCGGCAGGGCCCATCACGGGGAAACGACGAGCAGTACTTC
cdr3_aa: CASRQGPSRGNDEQYF

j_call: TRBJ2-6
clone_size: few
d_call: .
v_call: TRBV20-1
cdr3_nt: TGCAGTGCTAGAGGAAGTATTGCTTATCCAGTGTCTGGGGCCAACGTCCTGACTTTC
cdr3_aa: CSARGSIAYPVSGANVLTF

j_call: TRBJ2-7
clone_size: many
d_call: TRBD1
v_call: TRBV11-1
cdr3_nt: TGTGCCAGCAGCCCGCCGGGACAGGGGAGGGAGCAGTACTTC
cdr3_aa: CASSPPGQGREQYF

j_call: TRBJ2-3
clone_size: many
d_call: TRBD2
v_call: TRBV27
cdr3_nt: TGTGCCAGCAGTGAACTAGCGGGAGGGTTCACAGATACGCAGTATTTT
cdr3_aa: CASSELAGGFTDTQYF

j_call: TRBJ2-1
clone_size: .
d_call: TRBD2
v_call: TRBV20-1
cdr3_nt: TGCAGTGCTAGAGGGACTAGCGGGGCGGGTGAGCAGTTCTTC
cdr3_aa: CSARGTSGAGEQFF

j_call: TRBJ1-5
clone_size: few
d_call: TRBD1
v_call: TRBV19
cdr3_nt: TGTGCCAGTAGTGTGGGACAGGTGTGGAATCAGCCCCAGCATTTT
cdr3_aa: CASSVGQVWNQPQHF

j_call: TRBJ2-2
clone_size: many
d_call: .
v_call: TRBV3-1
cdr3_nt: TGTGCCAGCAGCCAAGTCCCGGCCGGGGAGCTGTTTTTT
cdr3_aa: CASSQVPAGELFF

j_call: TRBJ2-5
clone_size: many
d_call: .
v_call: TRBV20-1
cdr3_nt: TGCAGTGCTTCTGCGGAGCCCAACATTTTAGAGACCCAGTACTTC
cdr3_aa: CSASAEPNILETQYF

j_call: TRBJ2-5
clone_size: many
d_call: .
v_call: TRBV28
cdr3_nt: TGTGCCAGCAGCCGCGGAACAAGATTCCAAGAGACCCAGTACTTC
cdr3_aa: CASSRGTRFQETQYF

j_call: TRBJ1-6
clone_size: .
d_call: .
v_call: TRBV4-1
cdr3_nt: TGCGCCAGTCAATGGGGGAATTCACCCCTCCACTTT
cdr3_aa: CASQWGNSPLHF

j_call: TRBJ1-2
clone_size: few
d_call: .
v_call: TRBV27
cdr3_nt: TGTGCCAGCAGCCTACGGGGGACTGGCTACACCTTC
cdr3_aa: CASSLRGTGYTF

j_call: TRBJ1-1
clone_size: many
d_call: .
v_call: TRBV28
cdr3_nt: TGTGCCAGCAGTTTAAACTCCCGATGGTTCACTGAAGCTTTCTTT
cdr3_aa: CASSLNSRWFTEAFF

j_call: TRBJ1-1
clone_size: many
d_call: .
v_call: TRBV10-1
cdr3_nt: TGCGCCAGCAGTAGGCTGTGGGTCACTGAAGCTTTCTTT
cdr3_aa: CASSRLWVTEAFF

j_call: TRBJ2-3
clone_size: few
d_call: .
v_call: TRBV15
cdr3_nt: TGTGCCACCAGCAGAGAACGGCACCTGGGCGCAGATACGCAGTATTTT
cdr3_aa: CATSRERHLGADTQYF

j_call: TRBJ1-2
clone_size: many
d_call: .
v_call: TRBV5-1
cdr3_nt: TGCGCCAGCAGCTTGGAGGGGTATGGCTACACCTTC
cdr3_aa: CASSLEGYGYTF

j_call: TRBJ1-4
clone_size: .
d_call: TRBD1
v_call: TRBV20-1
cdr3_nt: TGCAGTGCGGGGACAGGGGGTGAAAAACTGTTTTTT
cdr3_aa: CSAGTGGEKLFF

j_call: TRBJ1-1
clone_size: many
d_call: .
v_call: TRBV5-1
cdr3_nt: TGCGCCAGCAGCAAAAACCCGGGATCACAAAACACTGAAGCTTTCTTT
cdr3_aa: CASSKNPGSQNTEAFF

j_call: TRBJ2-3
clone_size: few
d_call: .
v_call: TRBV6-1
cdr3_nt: TGTGCCAGCAGTGAATCCCCCGGGGATACGCAGTATTTT
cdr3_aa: CASSESPGDTQYF

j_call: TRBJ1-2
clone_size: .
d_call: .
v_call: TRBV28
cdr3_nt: TGTGCCAGCGGTACCTTGGAGGGCTACACCTTC
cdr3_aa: CASGTLEGYTF

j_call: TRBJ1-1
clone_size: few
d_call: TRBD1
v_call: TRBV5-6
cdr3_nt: TGTGCCAGCAGCACTCCCCCAGGGGGCCCGAACACTGAAGCTTTCTTT
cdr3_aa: CASSTPPGGPNTEAFF

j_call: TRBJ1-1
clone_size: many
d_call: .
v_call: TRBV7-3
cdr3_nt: TGTGCCAGCAGCTTATACGGGGAGGGGAACACTGAAGCTTTCTTT
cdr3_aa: CASSLYGEGNTEAFF

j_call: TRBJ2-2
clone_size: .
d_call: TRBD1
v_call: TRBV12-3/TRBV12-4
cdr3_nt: TGTGCCAGCATCCCGAGCGGGTTGACAGGGGTTGCCGGGGAGCTGTTTTTT
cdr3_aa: CASIPSGLTGVAGELFF

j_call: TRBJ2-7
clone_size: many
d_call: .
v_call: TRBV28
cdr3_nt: TGTGCCAGCCAGACACCAAGGCGGGACGATAACGAGCAGTACTTC
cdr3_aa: CASQTPRRDDNEQYF

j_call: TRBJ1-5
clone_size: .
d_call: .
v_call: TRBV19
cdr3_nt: TGTGCCAGTAGTATGAGCTCGGGAAATCAGCCCCAGCATTTT
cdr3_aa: CASSMSSGNQPQHF

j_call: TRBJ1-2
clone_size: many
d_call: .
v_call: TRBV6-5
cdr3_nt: TGTGCCAGCAGTTACTCGCGGCTGAGGGACTATGGCTACACCTTC
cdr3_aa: CASSYSRLRDYGYTF

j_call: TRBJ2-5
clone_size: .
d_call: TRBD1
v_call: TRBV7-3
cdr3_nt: TGTGCCAGTAGTATAGTTGGGACAGGGGCCACGAAGACCCAGTACTTC
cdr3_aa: CASSIVGTGATKTQYF

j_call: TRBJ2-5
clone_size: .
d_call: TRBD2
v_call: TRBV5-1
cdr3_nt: TGCGCCAGCAGCTTCCTTAGCGGGAGTTCCCAAGAGACCCAGTACTTC
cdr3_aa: CASSFLSGSSQETQYF

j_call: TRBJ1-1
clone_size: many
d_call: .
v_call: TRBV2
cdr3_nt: TGTGCCAGCAGTCCCAGGAACACTGAAGCTTTCTTT
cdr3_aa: CASSPRNTEAFF

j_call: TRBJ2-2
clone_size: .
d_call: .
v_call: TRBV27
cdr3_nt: TGTGCCAGCTCCCCTACAAGCGGTCAAAGGACTTTTTTT
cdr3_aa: CASSPTSGQRTFF

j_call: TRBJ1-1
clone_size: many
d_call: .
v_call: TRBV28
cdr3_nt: TGTGCCAGCAGTTTCGGGCAGGTGGAGGGAGCTTTCTTT
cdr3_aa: CASSFGQVEGAFF